A selection of T cell receptor beta chains follows, all from one sample in a study of blood T cell repertoires in COVID-19. Profiling relied on immunoSEQ multiplex PCR, and the TCRdb table lists in-frame clones only, not all of them. The repertoire holds some 250,000 clones, with about nine tenths as singletons. The sequencing input was PBMCs or T cells enriched from blood (not recorded which). Receptors originate from a woman in her 30s with acute COVID-19. Both conserved end residues are part of each CDR3. D genes are given only for firm matches. Size tells how often a clone was seen (once, few, many) or the class of an expanded clone, and some rows leave it out.

>14|-|many|TRBV10-2|TRBJ1-5
CASSVADRTQPQHF
TGCGCCAGCAGTGTCGCTGACAGGACTCAGCCCCAGCATTTT
>13|-|-|TRBV29-1|TRBJ1-1
CSALTGVNTEAFF
TGCAGCGCATTGACAGGAGTGAACACTGAAGCTTTCTTT
>14|TRBD2|-|TRBV30|TRBJ2-3
CAWAVGGEADTQYF
TGTGCCTGGGCCGTGGGGGGGGAAGCAGATACGCAGTATTTT
>17|TRBD1|-|TRBV4-3|TRBJ1-4
CASSQRAMGQFNEKLFF
TGCGCCAGCAGCCAAAGAGCAATGGGACAGTTTAATGAAAAACTGTTTTTT
>13|-|-|TRBV6-5|TRBJ2-1
CASSQGPRVEQFF
TGTGCCAGCAGTCAGGGGCCCAGGGTTGAGCAGTTCTTC
>15|-|-|TRBV7-2|TRBJ1-6
CASSLMPGNNSPLHF
TGTGCCAGCAGCTTGATGCCGGGAAATAATTCACCCCTCCACTTT
>15|-|once|TRBV4-3|TRBJ2-3
CASSPGWPDTDTQYF
TGCGCCAGCAGCCCGGGGTGGCCCGACACAGATACGCAGTATTTT
>14|TRBD1|-|TRBV9|TRBJ2-3
CASSVPPGQGPQYF
TGTGCCAGCAGCGTGCCCCCGGGACAGGGACCGCAGTATTTT
>17|TRBD1|once|TRBV14|TRBJ2-7
CASSQEIGAGGGPEQYF
TGTGCCAGCAGCCAAGAAATTGGGGCAGGGGGCGGCCCAGAGCAGTACTTC
>15|-|-|TRBV28|TRBJ1-5
CATLNQGIVGQPQHF
TGTGCCACCTTGAACCAGGGGATAGTAGGTCAGCCCCAGCATTTT
>15|-|-|TRBV6-1|TRBJ1-1
CASSEFALMNTEAFF
TGTGCCAGCAGTGAATTTGCACTTATGAACACTGAAGCTTTCTTT
>14|-|-|TRBV9|TRBJ1-2
CASSVVAGGYGYTF
TGTGCCAGCAGCGTAGTTGCCGGGGGGTATGGCTACACCTTC
>14|-|-|TRBV5-1|TRBJ2-2
CASKTGSNTGELFF
TGCGCCAGCAAGACAGGTTCGAACACCGGGGAGCTGTTTTTT
>15|-|-|TRBV18|TRBJ1-1
CASSPPYGANTEAFF
TGTGCCAGCTCACCACCGTATGGGGCGAACACTGAAGCTTTCTTT
>14|TRBD1|few|TRBV7-9|TRBJ2-7
CASSFGTGGWEQYF
TGTGCCAGCAGCTTTGGGACAGGGGGTTGGGAGCAGTACTTC
>15|TRBD1|-|TRBV11-2|TRBJ1-5
CASSSQGAYGQPQHF
TGTGCCAGCAGCTCGCAGGGGGCGTACGGTCAGCCCCAGCATTTT
>16|-|-|TRBV11-3|TRBJ2-3
CASSSGTSTSTDTQYF
TGTGCCAGCAGCTCAGGGACATCCACGAGCACAGATACGCAGTATTTT
>13|-|once|TRBV7-2|TRBJ2-7
CASSLSLSYEQYF
TGTGCCAGCAGCTTGTCTCTTTCCTACGAGCAGTACTTC
>17|TRBD1|-|TRBV24-1|TRBJ1-4
CATPNPPRQGANEKLFF
TGTGCCACCCCCAACCCCCCCCGACAGGGCGCTAATGAAAAACTGTTTTTT
>14|-|-|TRBV2|TRBJ1-1
CASRIPPGITEAFF
TGTGCCAGCAGAATACCACCGGGGATAACTGAAGCTTTCTTT
>18|TRBD2|-|TRBV5-1|TRBJ2-3
CASSLAFLAGGITDTQYF
TGCGCCAGCAGCTTGGCTTTCCTAGCGGGGGGGATCACAGATACGCAGTATTTT
>16|TRBD2|-|TRBV6-4|TRBJ2-1
CASSDSRASGYNEQFF
TGTGCCAGCAGTGACTCTAGGGCTAGCGGATACAATGAGCAGTTCTTC